A selection of T cell receptor beta chains follows, all from one sample in a study of cytomegalovirus exposure and HLA in healthy donors. Method: immunoSEQ multiplex PCR; TCRdb's copy keeps in-frame clones and lacks some. The sample has 150,000 to 200,000 clones; roughly 88% are singletons. The sequenced material came from PBMCs. The receptors shown here come from a young man in good health and CMV-seropositive. CDR3s include the opening cysteine and the closing phenylalanine or tryptophan. D genes are given only for firm matches. Some rows mark clone size as missing; the rest say once, few, many or name a class of expanded clone.

abundance	v_gene	j_gene	d_gene	CDR3nt	CDR3aa
-	TRBV6-6	TRBJ1-2	-	TGTGCCAGCAGGACAGATACATATGGCTACACCTTC	CASRTDTYGYTF
few	TRBV28	TRBJ2-3	TRBD2	TGTGCCAGCAGCCCAACGACTAGCGGGGGGGGAGGTACGCAGTATTTT	CASSPTTSGGGGTQYF
-	TRBV28	TRBJ2-7	TRBD2	TGTGCCAGCAGTTTAGGGACTACATACGAGCAGTACTTC	CASSLGTTYEQYF
once	TRBV5-4	TRBJ2-7	-	TGTGCCAGCAGCTTTCATCCAGGGGATTACGAGCAGTACTTC	CASSFHPGDYEQYF
-	TRBV19	TRBJ2-4	-	TGTGCCAGTAGTACCCCAGGGGTTGCCAAAAACATTCAGTACTTC	CASSTPGVAKNIQYF
-	TRBV18	TRBJ1-3	-	TGTGCCAGCTCGGACAGCTCTGGAAACACCATATATTTT	CASSDSSGNTIYF
-	TRBV29-1	TRBJ1-2	TRBD1	TGCAGCGTCGGGACAGGGGGAGGCTATGGCTACACCTTC	CSVGTGGGYGYTF
-	TRBV5-5	TRBJ2-3	TRBD2	TGTGCCAGCAGCTTTACGCGGGGGTCAGATACGCAGTATTTT	CASSFTRGSDTQYF
-	TRBV7-2	TRBJ2-7	-	TGTGCCAGCAGCTTTGAGAGATACTACGAGCAGTACTTC	CASSFERYYEQYF
few	TRBV7-9	TRBJ1-2	TRBD1	TGTGCCAGCAGCTGGGCAGGGGGCAGGGGCTACACCTTC	CASSWAGGRGYTF
-	TRBV6-4	TRBJ2-1	-	TGTGCCAGCAGTGAAGAAAGGGGCGGTTACAATGAGCAGTTCTTC	CASSEERGGYNEQFF
-	TRBV7-9	TRBJ2-3	-	TGTGCCAGCAGCTTTGTCAGGGGAACAGATACGCAGTATTTT	CASSFVRGTDTQYF
-	TRBV6-1	TRBJ2-7	-	TGTGCCAGCAGAAGACCGGGATCGAAATCCTACGAGCAGTACTTC	CASRRPGSKSYEQYF
-	TRBV5-1	TRBJ1-2	-	TGCGCCAGCAGCTCTGGGGAAACGGGGGGCTATGGCTACACCTTC	CASSSGETGGYGYTF
-	TRBV5-1	TRBJ2-2	-	TGCGCCAGCAGCTCGGGATTCGGAACCGGGGAGCTGTTTTTT	CASSSGFGTGELFF
-	TRBV10-3	TRBJ2-7	TRBD2	TGTGCCTCCCATAGCGGGACCTACGAGCAGTACTTC	CASHSGTYEQYF
-	TRBV4-3	TRBJ2-7	-	TGCGCCAGCAGCCAAGAGGGAGTCGGGTTCCACGAGCAGTACTTC	CASSQEGVGFHEQYF
once	TRBV27	TRBJ2-5	TRBD1	TGTGCCAGCAGAAACATGCCCCGACAGGGGAAAGAGACCCAGTACTTC	CASRNMPRQGKETQYF
-	TRBV5-1	TRBJ1-2	TRBD1	TGCGCCAGCAGGCCCCTACCGGGACAGGAGGGCTACACCTTC	CASRPLPGQEGYTF
-	TRBV4-3	TRBJ1-5	-	TGCGCCAGCAGCCAAGGCCCTCTCCGGAATCAGCCCCAGCATTTT	CASSQGPLRNQPQHF
-	TRBV7-8	TRBJ2-5	-	TGTGCCAGCAGCCCTAGAACACAAGAGACCCAGTACTTC	CASSPRTQETQYF
-	TRBV9	TRBJ1-5	TRBD1	TGTGCCAGCAGCACCGGGACAGGGACGGGGAAGCCCCAGCATTTT	CASSTGTGTGKPQHF
-	TRBV6-6	TRBJ2-7	-	TGTGCCAGCAGTTACTCGTTCACAGGTTCCTACGAGCAGTACTTC	CASSYSFTGSYEQYF
-	TRBV10-1	TRBJ1-5	-	TGCGCCAGTTCTGAGGGGACTCACCTCCCCCAGCATTTT	CASSEGTHLPQHF
-	TRBV23-1	TRBJ2-7	-	TGCGCCAGCAGTCCCATCCGTCGGCAGGGGTCCTACGAGCAGTACTTC	CASSPIRRQGSYEQYF
-	TRBV6-5	TRBJ1-6	-	TGTGCCAGCAGTTCCCTCGCAGGGAAGATCGATTCACCCCTCCACTTT	CASSSLAGKIDSPLHF
-	TRBV11-2	TRBJ1-1	TRBD1	TGTGCCAGCAGTTTCCACACAGGGGGGGAAGCTTTCTTT	CASSFHTGGEAFF